This T cell receptor (beta chain) is from a study of T-cell memory formation after mild COVID-19. TCRdb re-analysed the 5' RACE reads in MiXCR, keeping a single row per CDR3 protein. The repertoire holds around 340,000 distinct CDR3 sequences, with around 21% as singletons. CDR1 is SGHAT and CDR2 is FQNNGV in the germline V gene. The germline V and J ends were trimmed by 2 bases and 4 bases, with 11 bases remaining between them. CDR3 length: 14 amino acids. The table lists this clonotype with a few counts. The sample taken for sequencing was PBMCs or a T cell subset sorted from them (not recorded which). The chain uses TRBV11-2 and TRBJ1-1; D gene uncertain. The source is an adult woman who had mild COVID-19 (a few samples of this study predate the infection). Cell type and time point are not known. CDR3 in amino acids: CASSLNRAITEAFF. CDR3 bases: TGTGCCAGCAGCTTAAATAGGGCTATCACTGAAGCTTTCTTT.